Detailed here is one T cell receptor beta chain. Which antigen it targets is not known. No much larger clonotype is one base removed from it; base qualities were not supplied. The data stem from a study of cytomegalovirus exposure and HLA in healthy donors (TCRdb year 2017). Study-wide context: An earlier analysis of approximately 640 of the donors reported more than 250 Gb of sequence data and some 120 million unique TCR beta sequences from 150 million to 200 million T cells. An early release that covered about 600 HLA-typed donors contained around 300 gigabases of sequencing data and about 84 million unique TCR sequences. The genetic ancestry cluster associated with self-reported Caucasian donors included about 81% of the 398 genotyped donors. The aim of the study was to test whether cataloging public T cell receptors could identify signatures of past pathogen exposure. Using immunosequencing, the study profiled T cell repertoires from 500 to 800 subjects and related those repertoires to cytomegalovirus serostatus. Besides the first cohort of 666 subjects, a separate validation cohort made up of about 120 different subjects was used. The study combined high-throughput TCR immunosequencing, statistical association of individual TCRs with disease status, and machine learning to predict cytomegalovirus infection status. A later analysis re-analyzed previously published TCR beta repertoires from roughly 690 donors and added high-resolution HLA genotyping to study TCR occurrence patterns. In the later analysis, no new phenotypic data were used to find candidate immune exposures; instead, reliance was placed on TCR beta sequences and their occurrence across donors. In an earlier analysis of about 590 of the donors, high-throughput TCR beta sequencing was used to judge whether each TCR beta V gene segment behaved as functional or pseudogenic. Alongside the repertoire data, information on donor age, sex, ethnicity and CMV serostatus was compiled. A later genetic analysis used genome-wide SNP genotypes for about 65% of the 666 donors, treating that subset as a discovery cohort. All discovery cohort repertoires had been generated on a single sequencing platform. HLA typing covered class I and class II loci at four-digit resolution. The number of typed donors differed by locus: about 620-640 for A, B, C, DRB1 and DQB1; approximately 530 for DQA1; 606 for DPA1; and about 470 for DPB1. Four or five DR-DQ haplotypes were treated as single units for association and clustering because of strong linkage in the cohort. Across around 400 genotyped donors of the cohort, an average of 235,054 unique TCR beta nucleotide sequences per donor were sequenced, and roughly 20% of those sequences were non-productive.

What the study reported, not specific to this receptor: The cohort was sequenced for TCR beta chains only, and without alpha or paired-chain data the features that could be detected were limited. According to a later analysis, TCR association rates differed among HLA loci, with DRB1 alleles showing the most associated TCRs and HLA-C alleles showing the fewest. Roughly uniform sequencing depth across donors was assumed in presence/absence analyses, although this assumption may not hold. A later analysis associated about 18,000 TCR beta sequences with specific HLA alleles at a false discovery rate of 0.05. An earlier analysis of around 600 of the donors showed that most TCR beta V segments appeared in productive rearrangements either about 90% or about 30% of the time, which broadly matched IMGT annotations. Correlated functional status among segregating V segments might reflect linkage disequilibrium, but an unknown experimental factor could not be ruled out. In a later analysis, HLA-associated TCR beta chains showed more clonal expansion and lower generation probabilities than non-associated chains that were equally common. For the cohort, immune exposure information was limited to CMV serostatus. Most TCR sequences were observed very rarely across donors, whereas some public TCRs were present in many individuals. When HLA alleles, especially DR and DQ, strongly co-occurred, TCR associations were difficult to assign to individual alleles. The sequencing pipeline was judged likely to have produced a cluster of highly shared sequence variants as a technical artifact. The authors suggested that the approach could potentially be generalized to other disease states and immunological phenotypes. Most CMV-associated TCR beta chains appeared to be HLA-restricted in a later analysis, and the HLA associations seemed to be driven largely by CMV exposure. A further reported finding was that TCR beta sequences accurately predicted the HLA-A and HLA-B alleles for most subjects in the first cohort. In both the original and validation cohorts, the classifier was reported to diagnose cytomegalovirus status with high specificity and sensitivity. The study listed approximately 150 TCR beta chains as associated with cytomegalovirus. In a later analysis, several top co-occurrence clusters were reported to appear linked to parvovirus B19, influenza, CMV and Epstein-Barr virus. The 87-base-pair reads could not distinguish some IMGT-functional V segments, including TRBV6-2 and TRBV6-3, so those segments were excluded. An association between a missense DCLRE1C variant and V-gene and J-gene trimming of TCR beta chains was found in a later genetic analysis and replicated in an independent cohort. The earlier analysis of a few hundred of the donors excluded roughly 17 rarely observed V segments, including chromosome 9 orphons, because counts were too low. A later genetic analysis reported fewer N-insertions in productive TCRs among donors in an Asian-associated ancestry cluster than the approximately 700-donor mean. Because HLA typing was unavailable for some donors at each locus, only the typed subset was used in association tests. Three of the identified cytomegalovirus-associated TCR beta chains were confirmed in vitro to be specific for cytomegalovirus antigens.

Library construction relied on the immunoSEQ multiplex PCR assay. For the multiplex PCR, a mixture combining 60 forward primers for TCR Vbeta segments and 13 reverse primers for TCR Jbeta segments was used. The CDR3 region of rearranged TCR beta genes was amplified from genomic DNA by a multiplex PCR assay. Amplified TCR beta libraries were sequenced as 87-base-pair reads on the Illumina HiSeq System. The original methods were these. A later analysis counted approximately 76 million unique TCR beta chains across the approximately 700 repertoires, and roughly 9.9 million of these chains were shared by at least two donors. Raw reads were error-corrected and collapsed into unique sequences by a nearest-neighbor algorithm in which closely related sequences were merged to remove PCR and sequencing errors. V, D and J gene segments were assigned by aligning CDR3 sequences to IMGT reference sequences. For a sequence to be retained, a match of at least six nucleotides to both a V gene segment and a J gene segment was required. Rearrangements were classified as productive when the CDR3 lacked stop codons and remained in frame with V and J, and all other rearrangements were classified as non-productive. Following IMGT convention, CDR3 was defined as the stretch from the second conserved V-encoded cysteine up to the conserved J-encoded phenylalanine. The earlier analysis of a few hundred of the donors excluded sequences that lacked an unambiguous match to a single V gene segment. In an earlier analysis of 587 of the donors, V segments were called functional above 56.7% productive rearrangements and were called segregating when the between-donor standard deviation exceeded 5%. A statistical classification framework was built for diagnosing cytomegalovirus status from the catalog of TCR beta chain sequences. A later analysis assigned V and J genes by comparing TCR nucleotide sequences with IMGT/GENE-DB human TR gene sequences. In a later analysis, CDR3 sequences and most-parsimonious VDJ recombination scenarios were assigned using the TCRdist pipeline. A later analysis defined each TCR beta chain by its CDR3 amino acid sequence plus V-gene family, and excluded reads lacking a unique V-gene family. As a way to deal with suspected cross-contamination and a sequencing artifact, a later analysis dropped 450 to 600 nucleotide sequences that were highly shared and had low generation probability. For each public chain, a later analysis derived a clonal expansion index from normalized ranks of inferred template counts within each repertoire. In a later analysis, generation probabilities were computed with a VDJ recombination model fitted to out-of-frame rearrangements, and the resulting probabilities were checked against IGoR. Hypergeometric tests were used in a later analysis to score TCR-TCR, TCR-HLA and TCR-CMV co-occurrence, with a repertoire-size bias correction applied to the TCR pairs. To estimate false discovery rates, a later analysis permuted the HLA or CMV assignments 20 times. A later analysis grouped co-occurring TCRs with DBSCAN, adding TCRdist sequence similarity when clustering within HLA-allele-positive subsets. Co-occurrence clustering excluded repertoires with fewer than 30,000 or more than 120,000 public chains, plus five with anomalous nucleotide sharing. The immuneACCESS repertoire file appears here via TCRdb, limited to in-frame rearrangements. These files lack a portion of the clones; in checked studies, under half of the deficit traces to unresolved V genes, and the cause of the others is not known. That table is the source of V, J and clone size, and D and trimming were worked out from the DNA. A total of about 110,000 clones appear in this sample, over 60% of them only once. The ten biggest clones cover roughly 5% of the sample.

Based on the germline V gene (reference sequence), the CDR1 and CDR2 sequences are DFQATT and SNEGSKA. The junction shows trimming of 3 bases on V and 5 bases on J, plus 6 bases between the germline ends. From the cysteine up to the phenylalanine, the CDR3 has a length of 11 residues. Only the CDR3 portion is preserved as DNA: 33 bases, with reading frame beginning at the first base. The cohort comprised 550 to 700 healthy bone marrow donors. All cohort members were sampled while nominally healthy, although unrecorded immune exposures were likely present. The donor was CMV seropositive and belonged to the group of 250 to 350 seropositive cohort members. A peripheral blood sample was provided by each donor, and peripheral blood mononuclear cells were used for TCR beta sequencing. The Qiagen DNeasy Blood Extraction Kit was used to extract genomic DNA from the blood cell samples.

The chain was built from TRBV20-1 and TRBJ2-3; possibly the D gene is TRBD1, per 5 matching bases. The sample consisted of PBMCs. This TCR was sampled from a female donor in good health and CMV-seropositive. CDR3 reads: CSASQGDTQYF. The DNA sequence reads TGCAGTGCTAGTCAGGGAGATACGCAGTATTTT.